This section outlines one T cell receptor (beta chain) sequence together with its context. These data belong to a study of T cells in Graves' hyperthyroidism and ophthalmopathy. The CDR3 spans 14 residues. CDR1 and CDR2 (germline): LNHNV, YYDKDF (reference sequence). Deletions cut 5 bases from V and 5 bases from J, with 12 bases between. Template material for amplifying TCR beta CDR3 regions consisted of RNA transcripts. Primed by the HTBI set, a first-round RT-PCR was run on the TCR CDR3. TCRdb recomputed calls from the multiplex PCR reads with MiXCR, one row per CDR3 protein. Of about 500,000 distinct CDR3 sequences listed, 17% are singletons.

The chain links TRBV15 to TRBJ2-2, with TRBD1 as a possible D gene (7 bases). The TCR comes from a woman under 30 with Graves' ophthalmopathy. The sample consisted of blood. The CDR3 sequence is CATSPGGRTGELFF. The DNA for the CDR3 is TGTGCCACCAGCCCAGGGGGGAGGACCGGGGAGCTGTTTTTT.